Listed here are 28 T cell receptor beta chains from one sample, sequenced in a study of blood T cell repertoires in COVID-19. The repertoire was sequenced with immunoSEQ multiplex PCR; TCRdb's copy has only in-frame clones and lacks some. The sample has approximately 70,000 clones, more than 75% seen once; the top ten hold roughly 1.2%. The sample consisted of peripheral blood. These receptors were collected from a woman between 55 and 75 years old with acute or convalescent COVID-19.

The gene calls are TRBV2 and TRBJ2-7; a possible D gene is TRBD1 (6 bases). CDR3 length equals 16 residues. Trimming pared 6 bases from V and 4 bases from J, leaving 22 bases between. From germline, CDR1 is SNHLY and CDR2 FYNNEI. CDR3: CASRVQGLGSKYEQYV. The DNA for the CDR3 is TGTGCCAGCAGGGTCCAGGGGTTGGGTAGTAAATACGAGCAGTACGTC.

V usage is TRBV6-1 and J usage is TRBJ2-3; unclear D gene. Germline CDR1 reads MNHNS; CDR2 reads SASEGT. V lost 2 bases to trimming and J lost 0 bases, with 12 bases between them. There are 16 residues in the CDR3. Here the CDR3 reads CASSERGAVSTDTQYF. The DNA of the CDR3 is TGTGCCAGCAGTGAAAGAGGCGCGGTTAGCACAGATACGCAGTATTTT.

As concerns this clone: Other DNA sequences in this sample translate to the same CDR3. The chain is built from TRBV7-7 and TRBJ2-5, with 8 bases fitting TRBD1. CDR3 length equals 13 residues. Germline V gene lookup returns CDR1 SSHAT and CDR2 FNYEAQ (reference sequence). J gave up 6 bases and V 4 bases, and 4 bases lay outside the gene matches. The CDR3 DNA is TGTGCCAGCAGCTCCGACAGGGGCCAGACCCAGTACTTC. This translates into CASSSDRGQTQYF.

V is TRBV28 and J is TRBJ2-1; D might be TRBD2 (5 bases). Germline V gene sequence: CDR1 MDHEN, CDR2 SYDVKM. The CDR3 extends over 12 amino acids. Trimming took 6 bases from V and 8 from J, leaving 11 bases between them. The DNA of the CDR3 is TGTGCCAGCAGCCCGGGATCCCATGAGCAGTTCTTC. Translating gives CASSPGSHEQFF. Based on the CDR3 plus reference TRBV28 and TRBJ2-1, the full variable domain is DVKVTQSSRYLVKRTGEKVFLECVQDMDHENMFWYRQDPGLGLRLIYFSYDVKMKEKGDIPEGYSVSREKKERFSLILESASTNQTSMYLCASSPGSHEQFFGPGTRLTVL.

V gene TRBV5-1 combines with J gene TRBJ2-5; a weak D match, TRBD1 (7 bases). CDR1 is SGHRS and CDR2 is YFSETQ in the germline V gene. CDR3 length equals 16 residues. Trimming removed 4 bases from V and 5 bases from J, with 21 bases in between. The CDR3 reads CASSPGRGAKGETQYF. The CDR3 DNA reads TGCGCCAGCAGCCCTGGCAGGGGGGCGAAGGGGGAGACCCAGTACTTC. The full variable domain, in which reference TRBV5-1 and TRBJ2-5 provide the parts outside the CDR3, is KAGVTQTPRYLIKTRGQQVTLSCSPISGHRSVSWYQQTPGQGLQFLFEYFSETQRNKGNFPGRFSGRQFSNSRSEMNVSTLELGDSALYLCASSPGRGAKGETQYFGPGTRLLVL.

This clone was picked up one time. The chain carries TRBV6-5 and TRBJ1-1, with D tentatively TRBD1 (5 bases). Trimming removed 5 bases at V and 4 bases at J, with 14 bases between. The CDR3 extends over 14 amino acids. Germline lookup yields CDR1 MNHEY and CDR2 SVGAGI. The CDR3: CASSTNRLGTEAFF. The CDR3 DNA is TGTGCCAGCAGTACAAACAGGCTCGGCACTGAAGCTTTCTTT.

CDR3 DNA sequence: TGTGCCAGCAGCGACACTAGAGTGGAGACCCAGTACTTC. Its protein product is CASSDTRVETQYF. V gene TRBV2 combines with J gene TRBJ2-5; D possibly corresponds to TRBD2 (5 bases). Germline lookup yields CDR1 SNHLY and CDR2 FYNNEI. CDR3 length: 13 amino acids. With 6 bases removed from V and 5 bases from J, the gap between germline ends came to 13 bases.

The chain has TRBV6-5 and TRBJ2-3; 10 positions agree with TRBD2. The CDR3 length is 14 residues. Germline values: CDR1 MNHEY, CDR2 SVGAGI. V gave up 7 bases and J gave up 4 bases; unmatched junction bases: 5. The CDR3 protein is CASKLAGGADTQYF. CDR3 in DNA: TGTGCCAGCAAGTTAGCGGGAGGTGCAGATACGCAGTATTTT.

The chain links TRBV12-3 or TRBV12-4 to TRBJ1-4; 9 nucleotides align to TRBD1. The CDR3 totals 13 residues. Losses at the gene ends were 6 bases for V and 7 bases for J; bases not matched to a gene: 3. The CDR3 is CASRQGASEKLFF. The CDR3 coding sequence is TGTGCCAGCAGACAGGGGGCTTCTGAAAAACTGTTTTTT.

The chain uses TRBV29-1 and TRBJ1-5; 7 nucleotides agree with TRBD1. J was trimmed by 4 bases and V by 6 bases; bases with no gene match: 6. CDR1 and CDR2 (germline): SQVTM, ANQGSEA. The CDR3 is 13 residues long. The CDR3 DNA sequence: TGCAGCGTAGGGGGACAGCAAAATCAGCCCCAGCATTTT. Its protein product is CSVGGQQNQPQHF.

CDR3 amino acids: CASSLVGRRNSPLHF. CDR3 sequence (DNA): TGTGCCAGCAGCCTCGTTGGGAGGCGAAATTCACCCCTCCACTTT. V is TRBV5-4 and J is TRBJ1-6, with D unclear. Germline CDR1 reads SGHNT; CDR2 reads YYREEE (reference sequence). V was pared by 4 bases and J by 7 bases, with 15 bases between. The CDR3 contains 15 residues.

The chain is built from TRBV18 and TRBJ1-2, with 9 bases aligning to TRBD1. Per the germline V gene, CDR1 is KGHSH and CDR2 is LQKENI. Trimming removed 3 bases from V and 2 bases from J; junction bases left unmatched: 1. The CDR3 totals 14 residues. In nucleotides, the CDR3 is TGTGCCAGCTCACCCGGACAGGGGAACTATGGCTACACCTTC. It is translated as CASSPGQGNYGYTF.

This chain connects TRBV11-2 to TRBJ1-2; D gene ambiguous. Germline V gene data show CDR1 as SGHAT and CDR2 as FQNNGV. Trimming stripped 5 bases from V and 5 bases from J, with 18 bases between. This CDR3 has 15 residues. CDR3 DNA sequence: TGTGCCAGCAGCCGCAGATATCGGGATGATTATGGCTACACCTTC. Translating it yields CASSRRYRDDYGYTF.

The chain is built from TRBV7-6 and TRBJ2-5; 9 positions agree with TRBD2. J gave up 7 bases and V 2 bases, and 11 bases lay outside the gene matches. Germline assignment: CDR1 SGHVS and CDR2 FNYEAQ. The CDR3 is 16 amino acids. The CDR3 nucleotides read TGTGCCAGCAGCTTACCTAGCGGGGAAACTTCGGGGACCCAGTACTTC. Translation: CASSLPSGETSGTQYF.

The CDR3 sequence is CASSSDGGYEQYV. The CDR3 bases are TGCGCCAGCAGCTCGGACGGCGGGTACGAGCAGTACGTC. The genes are TRBV5-1 and TRBJ2-7; possibly TRBD2 for D (5 bases). Between the trimmed V and J ends, which lost 3 bases and 4 bases, there was a span of 11 bases. CDR1 and CDR2 from the germline V gene are SGHRS and YFSETQ. This CDR3 region has 13 residues.

The J gene is TRBJ2-1, the V gene TRBV5-1; 9 bases fit TRBD1. From germline, CDR1 is SGHRS and CDR2 YFSETQ. With V trimmed by 0 bases and J by 6 bases, 7 bases remained unmatched. The CDR3 is 16 amino acids. CDR3 residues: CASSLGRTGDINEQFF. CDR3 in DNA: TGCGCCAGCAGCTTGGGGAGGACAGGGGACATCAATGAGCAGTTCTTC. The entire variable domain, with the rest obtained from reference TRBV5-1 and TRBJ2-1, is as follows: KAGVTQTPRYLIKTRGQQVTLSCSPISGHRSVSWYQQTPGQGLQFLFEYFSETQRNKGNFPGRFSGRQFSNSRSEMNVSTLELGDSALYLCASSLGRTGDINEQFFGPGTRLTVL.

The chain joins TRBV4-3 to TRBJ1-1; maybe TRBD1 (6 bases). The CDR3 spans 15 residues. The V and J ends lost 4 bases and 1 base respectively, with 13 bases between them. Per the germline V gene, CDR1 is LGHNA and CDR2 is YSLEER. The CDR3 here is CASSLGTLRNTEAFF. The CDR3 DNA reads as TGCGCCAGCAGCCTCGGGACACTACGGAACACTGAAGCTTTCTTT.

CDR3 coding DNA: TGCGCCAGCAGCCGAGGGACAGGGGACTACGAGCAGTACGTC. Protein sequence: CASSRGTGDYEQYV. This chain connects TRBV4-1 to TRBJ2-7; TRBD1 agrees at 10 bases. J was trimmed by 3 bases and V by 4 bases; bases with no gene match: 3. Germline V gene sequence: CDR1 MGHRA, CDR2 YSYEKL. This CDR3 is built from 14 residues.

This clone occurred once. The gene calls are TRBV5-1 and TRBJ2-7; 7 bases match TRBD2. Germline lookup yields CDR1 SGHRS and CDR2 YFSETQ. CDR3 length: 15 residues. After removal of 3 bases from V and 0 bases from J, the junction contained 6 bases not matched to a gene. The CDR3 region is CASSSGSGNSYEQYV. For the CDR3, the DNA is TGCGCCAGCAGCTCAGGCAGCGGGAACTCCTACGAGCAGTACGTC.

V and J are TRBV3-1 (or the pseudogene TRBV3-2) and TRBJ2-7, with 8 positions matching TRBD1. V gave up 3 bases and J gave up 3 bases; unmatched junction bases: 1. Germline CDR1 and CDR2: LGHDT and YNNKEL (reference sequence). This CDR3 has 13 residues. This CDR3 reads CASSHGQGYEQYV. CDR3 coding DNA: TGTGCCAGCAGCCATGGACAGGGCTACGAGCAGTACGTC.

The CDR3 nucleotides are TGTGCCAGCAGTTTTGGAGGGATCATGAACACTGAAGCTTTCTTT. This encodes CASSFGGIMNTEAFF. This sequence joins TRBV27 and TRBJ1-1; D gene uncertain. CDR3 length: 15 residues. Looked up from germline, CDR1 is MNHEY and CDR2 is SMNVEV (reference sequence). Trimming shortened V by 3 bases and J by 0 bases, and 11 bases separated the two germline ends.

This clone was observed once. Relative to the germline gene, one junction end is altered; a read error may explain this. The rearrangement links TRBV11-2 to TRBJ1-2; weak D call: TRBD1 (6 bases). This CDR3 region has 12 residues. Germline V gene data show CDR1 as SGHAT and CDR2 as FQNNGV. The DNA of the CDR3 is TGTGCCAGCAGAACCGGGACACAGCGAAGCTTCTTC. This sequence encodes CASRTGTQRSFF.

The V and J genes are TRBV28 and TRBJ1-4; D is possibly TRBD1 (5 bases). The V end was cut by 2 bases, the J end by 4 bases, with 8 bases between. CDR3 length: 14 amino acids. Germline V CDR1 and CDR2: MDHEN, SYDVKM. In DNA, the CDR3 is TGTGCCAGCAGTTTACAGGGATTTAATGAAAAACTGTTTTTT. Translating gives CASSLQGFNEKLFF.

J is TRBJ2-7 and V is TRBV23-1; no firm D call. TRBV23-1 is classed as an ORF, of uncertain function. Deletions cut 0 bases from V and 3 bases from J, with 18 bases between. The CDR3 is 17 residues long. CDR3: CASSQSYFGGGYYEQYV. The CDR3 DNA sequence: TGCGCCAGCAGTCAATCGTATTTTGGCGGTGGTTACTACGAGCAGTACGTC.

The chain combines TRBV24-1 with TRBJ1-1, with D unclear. Trimming shortened V by 9 bases and J by 0 bases, and 13 bases separated the two germline ends. The CDR3 sequence is 14 residues long. Germline V gene sequence: CDR1 KGHDR, CDR2 SFDVKD. CDR3 sequence (DNA): TGTGCCACCCCCAGGTCTCTCATGAACACTGAAGCTTTCTTT. This translates into CATPRSLMNTEAFF.

This rearrangement joins TRBV5-1 to TRBJ2-2; 7 bases align to TRBD1. The CDR3 is 15 residues long. Germline V gene lookup returns CDR1 SGHRS and CDR2 YFSETQ. V dropped 4 bases and J dropped 7; count of bases not matched to a gene: 10. The CDR3 loop is CASSRETGIIGELFF. Written as DNA, the CDR3 is TGCGCCAGCAGCCGAGAGACAGGGATCATCGGGGAGCTGTTTTTT.

This chain joins TRBV18 and TRBJ2-7; 12 bases map to TRBD1. The germline V gene has CDR1 KGHSH and CDR2 LQKENI. The CDR3 is 15 residues long. Trimming at V came to 1 base and at J to 2 bases, leaving 0 bases not matched to a gene. CDR3 region: CASSPRDRGPYEQYV. CDR3 sequence (DNA): TGTGCCAGCTCACCACGGGACAGGGGGCCCTACGAGCAGTACGTC.

The chain has TRBV5-1 and TRBJ1-1; D gene unclear. The CDR3 is made up of 12 amino acids. Deletions cut 4 bases from V and 2 bases from J, with 6 bases between. Germline V CDR1 and CDR2: SGHRS, YFSETQ. The CDR3 here is CASSNLNTEAFF. The CDR3 coding sequence is TGCGCCAGCAGCAACCTAAACACTGAAGCTTTCTTT.